The following is a T cell receptor beta chain sequence with its context. There are 12 residues in the CDR3. V was clipped by 2 bases and J by 7 bases, with 8 bases between them. CDR1 and CDR2 (germline): MNHEY, SVGAGI. This sample stems from a study of blood T cell repertoires in COVID-19. TCRdb keeps only in-frame clones here, not all; method: immunoSEQ multiplex PCR. The sample has 150,000 to 200,000 clones, roughly 88% seen once. This receptor was obtained from a human donor with active or convalescent COVID-19. The donor label of this sample is uncertain. The rearrangement links TRBV6-5 to TRBJ2-5; no firm D call. Source material: peripheral blood. The CDR3 here is CASSYTAGTQYF. The CDR3 DNA is TGTGCCAGCAGTTACACTGCTGGGACCCAGTACTTC.